This TCR beta chain was retrieved from a study of T-cell reconstitution after alpha-beta-depleted transplantation in children. General observations from the study: Expanded clones from the graft, numbering several hundred, reportedly supplied alpha-beta T cells about two months after transplant. A year had passed since transplant, and T-cell counts and diversity by then came mostly from newly produced T cells. Elevated TCRbeta diversity at day 60 was traced, in some patients, to surviving recipient T cells and thymic progenitors.

Preparation of the TCRbeta library was carried out with unique molecular identifiers. TCRdb itself ran the PCR reads through MiXCR, one entry per CDR3 protein. The sample includes approximately 130,000 distinct CDR3 sequences, roughly 9% of them seen just once. On this clonotype itself: Its specificity is not known.

The CDR3 length is 14 residues. V shed 5 bases and J 2 bases; nucleotides not matched to a gene: 5. CDR1 DFQATT and CDR2 SNEGSKA come from the germline V gene (reference sequence). The chain recombines TRBV20-1 with TRBJ2-3, with 9 bases lining up with TRBD1. This specimen was PBMCs, mostly from graft donor cells, taken 180 days after TCRalphabeta/CD19-depleted stem cell transplant. The receptor's source is a girl under three years old who had a stem cell transplant for combined immunodeficiency, so the T cells may come from the graft donor. CDR3 residues: CSAGRTGATDTQYF. The CDR3, as DNA: TGCAGTGCTGGAAGGACAGGGGCCACAGATACGCAGTATTTT.